Listed here is a single T cell receptor (beta chain). Antigen specificity is unknown. Sequencing was performed with immunoSEQ multiplex PCR; in TCRdb, only in-frame clones are kept and a portion is missing. The data hold roughly 150,000 clones, with 70% to 90% observed a single time. The donors were part of the validation cohort of 95 to 150 subjects. That cohort was separate from the first cohort, which comprised 550 to 750 subjects. The sample originates from a study of cytomegalovirus exposure and HLA in healthy donors. V lost 3 bases to trimming and J lost 4 bases; unmatched junction nucleotides: 5. The CDR3 totals 15 residues. Germline CDR1 reads MNHEY; CDR2 reads SVGAGI. Whole-study findings and limits: Diagnosis of cytomegalovirus status made by the classifier reportedly showed high specificity and sensitivity.

Input material: PBMCs. The rearrangement uses TRBV6-5 and TRBJ1-2; 10 nucleotides match TRBD1. This receptor was taken from a man between 18 and 29 years old in good health and CMV-seronegative. The CDR3 nucleotides are TGTGCCAGCAGTTATCAGACAGGGGGCGTCTATGGCTACACCTTC. Translation gives CASSYQTGGVYGYTF.